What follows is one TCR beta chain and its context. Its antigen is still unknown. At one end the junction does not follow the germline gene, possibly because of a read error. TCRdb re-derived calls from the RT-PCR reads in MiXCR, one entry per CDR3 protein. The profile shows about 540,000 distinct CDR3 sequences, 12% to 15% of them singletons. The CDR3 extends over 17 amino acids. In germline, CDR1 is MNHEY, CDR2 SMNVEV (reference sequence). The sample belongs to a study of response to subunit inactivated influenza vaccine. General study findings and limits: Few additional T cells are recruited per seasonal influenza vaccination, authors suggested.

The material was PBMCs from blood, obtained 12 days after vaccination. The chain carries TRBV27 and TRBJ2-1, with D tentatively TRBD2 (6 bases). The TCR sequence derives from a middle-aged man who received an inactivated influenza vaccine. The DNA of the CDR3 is TGTGCCAGCAGTTTTAAGGGAGGCATTCAAGGATACAATGAGCGGTTCTTC. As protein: CASSFKGGIQGYNERFF.